This T cell receptor beta chain is drawn from a study of CD8+ T cells in alopecia areata. Unmatched junction bases numbered 4, after V lost 0 bases and J lost 6 bases. The CDR3 totals 15 residues. Germline CDR1 LGHNA, CDR2 YNFKEQ. Investigators isolated RNA and reverse transcribed it into cDNA to act as the sequencing template. The data were produced by immunoSEQ multiplex PCR, yet TCRdb's version contains in-frame clones alone and is incomplete. The repertoire consists of more than 75,000 clones, with 41% occurring once and the leading ten covering 1% to 1.5%. This TCR derives from a human donor with alopecia areata. The material sequenced was CD4+ T cells sorted from blood. The chain is built from TRBV4-2 and TRBJ2-4, with 8 bases lining up with TRBD1. The CDR3 spells CASSQDQGAVNIQYF. The CDR3 nucleotides read TGTGCCAGCAGCCAAGACCAGGGGGCGGTAAACATTCAGTACTTC.